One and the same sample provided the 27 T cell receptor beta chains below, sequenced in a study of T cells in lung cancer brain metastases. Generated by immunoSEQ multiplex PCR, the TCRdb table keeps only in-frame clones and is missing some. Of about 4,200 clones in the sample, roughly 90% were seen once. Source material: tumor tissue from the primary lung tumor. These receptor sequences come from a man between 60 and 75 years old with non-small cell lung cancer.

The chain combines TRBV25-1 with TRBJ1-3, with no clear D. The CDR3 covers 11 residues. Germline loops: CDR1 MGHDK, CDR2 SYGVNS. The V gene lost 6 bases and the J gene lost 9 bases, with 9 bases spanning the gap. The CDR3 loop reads CASRAATTIYF. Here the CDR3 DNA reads TGTGCCAGCAGAGCGGCAACCACCATATATTTT.

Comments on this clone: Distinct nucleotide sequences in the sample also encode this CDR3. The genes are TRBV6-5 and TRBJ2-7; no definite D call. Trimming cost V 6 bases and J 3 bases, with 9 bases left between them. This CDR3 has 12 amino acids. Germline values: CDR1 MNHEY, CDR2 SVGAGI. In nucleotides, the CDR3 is TGTGCCAGCAGCTTAGATAACTACGAGCAGTACTTC. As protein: CASSLDNYEQYF.

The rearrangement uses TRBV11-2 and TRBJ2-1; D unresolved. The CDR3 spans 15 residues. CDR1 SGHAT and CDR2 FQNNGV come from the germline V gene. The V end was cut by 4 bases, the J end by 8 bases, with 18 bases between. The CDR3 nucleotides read TGTGCCAGCAGCTCCTCGCCCACCCCTTCGGATGAGCAGTTCTTC. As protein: CASSSSPTPSDEQFF.

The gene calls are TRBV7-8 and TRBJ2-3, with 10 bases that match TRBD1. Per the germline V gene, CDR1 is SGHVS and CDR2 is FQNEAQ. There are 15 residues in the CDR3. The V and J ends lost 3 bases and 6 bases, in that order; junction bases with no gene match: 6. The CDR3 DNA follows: TGTGCCAGCAGCTTCGGGACAGGGGTGCGGGATACGCAGTATTTT. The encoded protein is CASSFGTGVRDTQYF.

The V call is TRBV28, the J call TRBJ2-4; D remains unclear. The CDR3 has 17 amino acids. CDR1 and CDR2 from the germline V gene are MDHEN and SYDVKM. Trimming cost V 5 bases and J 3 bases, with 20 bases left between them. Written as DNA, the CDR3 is TGTGCCAGCAGTCTGGCCCAAGGAAGGTCGGGCAAAAACATTCAGTACTTC. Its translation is CASSLAQGRSGKNIQYF.

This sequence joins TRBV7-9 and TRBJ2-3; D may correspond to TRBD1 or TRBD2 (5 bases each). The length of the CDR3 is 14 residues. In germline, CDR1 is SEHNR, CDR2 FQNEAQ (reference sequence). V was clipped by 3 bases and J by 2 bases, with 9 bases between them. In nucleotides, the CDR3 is TGTGCCAGCAGCTTGTCGGGGCTCACAGATACGCAGTATTTT. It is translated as CASSLSGLTDTQYF.

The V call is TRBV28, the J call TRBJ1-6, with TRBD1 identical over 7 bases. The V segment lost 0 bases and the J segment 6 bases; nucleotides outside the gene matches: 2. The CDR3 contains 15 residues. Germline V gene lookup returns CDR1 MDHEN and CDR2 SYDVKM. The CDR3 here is CASSLWTGRNSPLHF. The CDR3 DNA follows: TGTGCCAGCAGTTTATGGACAGGGCGTAATTCACCCCTCCACTTT. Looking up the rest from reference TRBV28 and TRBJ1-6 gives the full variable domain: DVKVTQSSRYLVKRTGEKVFLECVQDMDHENMFWYRQDPGLGLRLIYFSYDVKMKEKGDIPEGYSVSREKKERFSLILESASTNQTSMYLCASSLWTGRNSPLHFGNGTRLTVT.

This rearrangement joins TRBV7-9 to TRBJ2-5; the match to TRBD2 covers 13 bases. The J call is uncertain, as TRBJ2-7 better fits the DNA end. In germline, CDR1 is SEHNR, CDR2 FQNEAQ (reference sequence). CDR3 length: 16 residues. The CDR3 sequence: CASSFLGLAGAYEQYF. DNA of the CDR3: TGTGCCAGCAGCTTCCTAGGACTAGCGGGAGCCTACGAGCAGTACTTC.

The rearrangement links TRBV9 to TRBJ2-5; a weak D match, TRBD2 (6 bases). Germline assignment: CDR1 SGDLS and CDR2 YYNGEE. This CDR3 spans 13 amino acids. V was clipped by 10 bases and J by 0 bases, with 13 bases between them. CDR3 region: CAPGGNNQETQYF. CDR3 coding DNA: TGTGCCCCCGGGGGAAACAACCAAGAGACCCAGTACTTC.

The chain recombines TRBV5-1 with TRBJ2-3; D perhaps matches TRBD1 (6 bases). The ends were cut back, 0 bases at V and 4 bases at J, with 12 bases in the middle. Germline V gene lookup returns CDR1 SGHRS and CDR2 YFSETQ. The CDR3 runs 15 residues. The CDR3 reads CASSLDRANADTQYF. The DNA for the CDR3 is TGCGCCAGCAGCTTGGACAGGGCAAACGCAGATACGCAGTATTTT.

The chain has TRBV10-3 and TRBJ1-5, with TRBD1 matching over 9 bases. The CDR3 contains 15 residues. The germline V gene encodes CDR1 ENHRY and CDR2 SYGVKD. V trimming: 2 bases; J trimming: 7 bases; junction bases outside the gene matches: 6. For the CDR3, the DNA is TGTGCCATCAGTGAGACCGGGACAGGGCAGCAGCCCCAGCATTTT. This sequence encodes CAISETGTGQQPQHF.

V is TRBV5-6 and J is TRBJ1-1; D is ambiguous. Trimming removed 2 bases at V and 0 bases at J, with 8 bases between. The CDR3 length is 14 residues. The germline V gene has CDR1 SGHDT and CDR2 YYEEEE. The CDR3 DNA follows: TGTGCCAGCAGCTTTTGGCTCCTGAACACTGAAGCTTTCTTT. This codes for CASSFWLLNTEAFF.

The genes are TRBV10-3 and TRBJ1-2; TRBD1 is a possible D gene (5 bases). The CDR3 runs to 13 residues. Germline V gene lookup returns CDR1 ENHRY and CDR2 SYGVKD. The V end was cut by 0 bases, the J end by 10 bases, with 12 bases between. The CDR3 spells CAISESTQGLYTF. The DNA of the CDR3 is TGTGCCATCAGTGAGTCGACCCAGGGCCTCTACACCTTC.

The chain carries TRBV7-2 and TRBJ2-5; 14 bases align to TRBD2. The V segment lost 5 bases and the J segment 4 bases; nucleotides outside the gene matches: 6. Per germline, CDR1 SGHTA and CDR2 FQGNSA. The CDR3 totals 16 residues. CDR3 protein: CASSTTGTSGRETQYF. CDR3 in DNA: TGTGCCAGCAGCACCACCGGGACTAGCGGGAGAGAGACCCAGTACTTC.

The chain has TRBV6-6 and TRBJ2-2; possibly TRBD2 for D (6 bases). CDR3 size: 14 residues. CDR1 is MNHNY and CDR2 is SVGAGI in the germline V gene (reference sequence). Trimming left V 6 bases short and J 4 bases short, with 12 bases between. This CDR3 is CASSSGLSTGELFF. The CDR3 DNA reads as TGTGCCAGCAGCTCGGGACTCAGCACCGGGGAGCTGTTTTTT.

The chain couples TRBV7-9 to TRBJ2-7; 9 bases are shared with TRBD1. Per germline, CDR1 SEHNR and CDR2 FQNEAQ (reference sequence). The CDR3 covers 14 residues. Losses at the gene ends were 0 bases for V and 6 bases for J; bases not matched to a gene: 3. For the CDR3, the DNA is TGTGCCAGCAGCTTAGCGGGACAGGGATCCGAGCAGTACTTC. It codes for CASSLAGQGSEQYF.

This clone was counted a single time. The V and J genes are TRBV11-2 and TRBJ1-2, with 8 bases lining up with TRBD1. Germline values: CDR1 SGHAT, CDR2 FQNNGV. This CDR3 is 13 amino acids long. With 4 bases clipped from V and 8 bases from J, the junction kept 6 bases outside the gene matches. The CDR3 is CASSSTGVGGYTF. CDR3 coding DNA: TGTGCCAGCAGCTCGACAGGGGTTGGGGGCTACACCTTC.

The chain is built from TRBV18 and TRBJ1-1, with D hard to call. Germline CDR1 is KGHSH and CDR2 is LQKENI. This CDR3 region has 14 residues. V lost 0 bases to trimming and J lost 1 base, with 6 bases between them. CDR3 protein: CASSPPNGNTEAFF. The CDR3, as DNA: TGTGCCAGCTCACCACCAAATGGGAACACTGAAGCTTTCTTT.

The CDR3 spells CASRQGARANTEAFF. In nucleotides, the CDR3 is TGTGCCAGCAGACAAGGGGCTAGGGCCAACACTGAAGCTTTCTTT. The chain couples TRBV28 to TRBJ1-1; perhaps TRBD1 as D (5 bases). The V gene lost 6 bases and the J gene lost 2 bases, with 16 bases spanning the gap. The CDR3 covers 15 residues. Germline CDR1 MDHEN, CDR2 SYDVKM. The entire variable domain, with the rest obtained from reference TRBV28 and TRBJ1-1, is as follows: DVKVTQSSRYLVKRTGEKVFLECVQDMDHENMFWYRQDPGLGLRLIYFSYDVKMKEKGDIPEGYSVSREKKERFSLILESASTNQTSMYLCASRQGARANTEAFFGQGTRLTVV.

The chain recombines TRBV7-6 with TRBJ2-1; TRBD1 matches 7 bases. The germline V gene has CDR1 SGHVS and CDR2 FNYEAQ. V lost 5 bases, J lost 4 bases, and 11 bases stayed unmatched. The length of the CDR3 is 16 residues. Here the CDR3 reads CASSLQGIRDYNEQFF. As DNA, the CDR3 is TGTGCCAGCAGCCTACAGGGGATTAGGGATTACAATGAGCAGTTCTTC. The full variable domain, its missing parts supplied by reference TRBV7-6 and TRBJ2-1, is GAGVSQSPRYKVTKRGQDVALRCDPISGHVSLYWYRQALGQGPEFLTYFNYEAQQDKSGLPNDRFSAERPEGSISTLTIQRTEQRDSAMYRCASSLQGIRDYNEQFFGPGTRLTVL.

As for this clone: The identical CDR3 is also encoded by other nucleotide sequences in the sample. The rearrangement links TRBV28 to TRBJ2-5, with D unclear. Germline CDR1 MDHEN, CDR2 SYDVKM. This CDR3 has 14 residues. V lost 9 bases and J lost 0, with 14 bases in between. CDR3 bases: TGTGCCAGTAGTATTAGCAAGTACCAAGAGACCCAGTACTTC. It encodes CASSISKYQETQYF.

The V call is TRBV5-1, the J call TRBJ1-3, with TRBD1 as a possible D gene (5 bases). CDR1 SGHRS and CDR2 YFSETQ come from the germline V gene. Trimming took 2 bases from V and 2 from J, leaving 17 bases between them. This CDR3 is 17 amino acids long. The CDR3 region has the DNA TGCGCCAGCAGCTTCGGAGGGGCAGTTGGGCCTGGAAACACCATATATTTT. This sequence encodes CASSFGGAVGPGNTIYF.

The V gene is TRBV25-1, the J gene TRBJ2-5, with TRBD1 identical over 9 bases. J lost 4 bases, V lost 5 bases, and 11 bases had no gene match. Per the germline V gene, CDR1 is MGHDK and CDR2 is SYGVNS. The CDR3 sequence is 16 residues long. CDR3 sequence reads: CASSPRRDRVSETQYF. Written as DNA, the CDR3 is TGTGCCAGCAGTCCCCGACGGGACAGGGTATCAGAGACCCAGTACTTC.

This CDR3 reads CASSQGGAPPQFF. The CDR3 DNA reads as TGTGCCAGTAGTCAAGGCGGGGCTCCCCCCCAGTTCTTC. This chain links TRBV19 with TRBJ2-1; TRBD2 might be the D (6 bases). The V end lost 5 bases, the J end lost 13 bases, and 18 bases lay between the germline ends. There are 13 residues in the CDR3. CDR1 and CDR2 (germline): LNHDA, SQIVND (reference sequence).

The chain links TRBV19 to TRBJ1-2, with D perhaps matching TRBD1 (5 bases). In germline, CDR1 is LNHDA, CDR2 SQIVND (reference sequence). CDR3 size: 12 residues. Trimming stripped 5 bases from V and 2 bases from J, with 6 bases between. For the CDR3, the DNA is TGTGCCAGTAGTTGGGGCAACTATGGCTACACCTTC. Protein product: CASSWGNYGYTF.

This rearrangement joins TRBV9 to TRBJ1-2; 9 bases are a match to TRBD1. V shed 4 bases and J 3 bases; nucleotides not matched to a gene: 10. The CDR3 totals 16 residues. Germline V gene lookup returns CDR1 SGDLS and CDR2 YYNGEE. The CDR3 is CASSSTGGTQHYGYTF. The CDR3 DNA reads TGTGCCAGCAGCTCCACAGGGGGCACCCAGCACTATGGCTACACCTTC.

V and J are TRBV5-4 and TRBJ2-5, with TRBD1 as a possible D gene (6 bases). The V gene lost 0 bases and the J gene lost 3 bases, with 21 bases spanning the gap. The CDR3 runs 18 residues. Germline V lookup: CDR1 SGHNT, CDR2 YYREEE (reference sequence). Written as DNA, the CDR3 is TGTGCCAGCAGCTTGGGTTACCCCCGGACAGAGTTGGAAGAGACCCAGTACTTC. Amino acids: CASSLGYPRTELEETQYF.